What follows is one TCR beta chain and its context. This sample was taken from a study of blood T cell repertoires in COVID-19. Study as a whole: Material from acute and convalescent COVID-19 was sourced from the United States, Italy and Spain.

This CDR3 has 17 residues. The V segment lost 5 bases and the J segment 3 bases; nucleotides outside the gene matches: 9. The germline V gene encodes CDR1 SNHLY and CDR2 FYNNEI. Per the original data handling: From reference gene primer amplification, estimates of nucleated cell counts were derived. The assay was immunoSEQ multiplex PCR, and TCRdb's table has in-frame clones only and misses some. Clone size and V and J calls were adopted from that table, with D and trimming inferred from the DNA. The table records approximately 70,000 clones, over 65% of them present only once. The TCR comes from a woman aged 70-85 years with acute or convalescent COVID-19. The chain is built from TRBV2 and TRBJ2-2, with TRBD2 matching 10 bases. Sequencing input: peripheral blood. This CDR3 reads CASSTQREGRYTGELFF. The CDR3 DNA reads TGTGCCAGCAGTACCCAGCGGGAGGGCCGGTACACCGGGGAGCTGTTTTTT.